This T cell receptor (beta chain) was recorded in a study of blood T cell repertoires in COVID-19. The table came from immunoSEQ multiplex PCR; TCRdb's copy has only in-frame clones and leaves some out. The data hold 190,000 or so clones, with more than 75% observed a single time. This CDR3 spans 13 amino acids. Germline V lookup: CDR1 SEHNR, CDR2 FQNEAQ (reference sequence). V dropped 5 bases and J dropped 2 bases, with 9 bases sitting between them. The sample was peripheral blood. The source is a man aged 35-49 years with active or convalescent COVID-19. The chain joins TRBV7-9 to TRBJ1-2; possibly TRBD1 for D (6 bases). CDR3 amino acids: CASSLGQNYGYTF. DNA for the CDR3: TGTGCCAGCAGCCTTGGACAGAACTATGGCTACACCTTC.